This T cell receptor (beta chain) was sequenced for a study of regulatory T cells in long-lasting Graves disease. V was cut by 6 bases and J by 2 bases, with 23 bases left in between. This CDR3 contains 19 residues. Germline CDR1 and CDR2: MNHNS and SASEGT. Assembly of TCR beta libraries relied on iRepertoire HTBI primers together with Arm-PCR of CDR3 regions. The authors' processing: Identified across the samples were some 67 TRBV segments and over twelve TRBJ segments. TCRdb processed the multiplex PCR reads anew with MiXCR; each CDR3 protein has one entry. The V and J calls were not made by the authors but by TCRdb's processing. The sample includes about 470,000 distinct CDR3 sequences, about 20% of them seen just once. This sample's time point: persistent/refractory GD, antithyroid drugs over 5 years with positive TRAb. PBMCs were the source of the RNA used for TCR sequencing. There are a few counts of this clonotype.

The receptor was derived from a female donor with Graves disease. This chain connects TRBV6-1 to TRBJ2-6; a possible D gene is TRBD1 (5 bases). Here the sequenced sample was peripheral blood mononuclear cells (PBMCs), taken when the disease was refractory, from a patient treated with antithyroid drugs. The CDR3 sequence is CASSEILSDSFAGANVLTF. The DNA of the CDR3 is TGTGCCAGCAGCGAGATTCTTTCAGACAGTTTTGCTGGGGCCAACGTCCTGACTTTC.